This entry concerns a single TCR beta chain. Its specificity is not known. The table came from immunoSEQ multiplex PCR; TCRdb's copy has only in-frame clones and leaves some out. The sample contains 85,000 to 130,000 clones, approximately 89% of which appear only once. This sample stems from a study of T cell responses to AZD1222 COVID-19 vaccine. The ends were cut back, 0 bases at V and 5 bases at J, with 21 bases in the middle. Per germline, CDR1 SGHRS and CDR2 YFSETQ. The CDR3 is 19 residues long. General study findings and limits: Baseline testing showed seropositivity in only a handful of AZD1222 recipients.

The chain joins TRBV5-1 to TRBJ1-6, with D perhaps TRBD1 (6 bases). The receptor's source is an adult in good health. Sequences were derived from peripheral blood, sampled on day 0 of AZD1222 vaccination. The CDR3 protein is CASSLASGGSQPDNSPLHF. The CDR3 DNA reads as TGCGCCAGCAGCTTGGCATCCGGGGGCTCACAACCGGATAATTCACCCCTCCACTTT.